This is a list of T cell receptor gamma chains from one sample in a study of Vδ1+ human thymocytes. TCRdb called clones anew from the multiplex PCR reads with CATT. Of about 36,000 gamma-chain clones in the sample, 20% to 25% were seen once. Sample: Vdelta1+ gamma-delta thymocytes from the thymus. The receptors stem from a girl under three years old who had congenital heart surgery. CDR3s include the opening cysteine and the closing phenylalanine or tryptophan. Clone size is not always given. Where it is, it says once, few, many or a class for expanded clones.

>TRGV3|-|TRGJ1/TRGJ2
CATWAPSGKVF
TGTGCCACCTGGGCCCCTTCCGGCAAAGTCTTT
>TRGV4|few|TRGJP2
CATWDGLGSDWIKTF
TGTGCCACCTGGGATGGGCTCGGTAGTGATTGGATCAAGACGTTT
>TRGV9|few|TRGJ1/TRGJ2
CALWEVQSLDYYKKLF
TGTGCCTTGTGGGAGGTGCAATCGTTGGATTATTATAAGAAACTCTTT
>TRGV3|-|TRGJ1/TRGJ2
CATWILSLRYKKLF
TGTGCCACCTGGATCCTCAGTTTGAGGTATAAGAAACTCTTT
>TRGV2|-|TRGJ1/TRGJ2
CATWDGWAYKKLF
TGTGCCACCTGGGACGGATGGGCTTATAAGAAACTCTTT
>TRGV9|few|TRGJ1/TRGJ2
CALWESDKKLF
TGTGCCTTGTGGGAGTCGGATAAGAAACTCTTT
>TRGV2|-|TRGJ1/TRGJ2
CATWDGRENYYKKLF
TGTGCCACCTGGGACGGGCGGGAAAATTATTATAAGAAACTCTTT
>TRGV4|few|TRGJ1/TRGJ2
CATWLAGPYYKKLF
TGTGCCACCTGGTTAGCGGGTCCTTATTATAAGAAACTCTTT
>TRGV4|few|TRGJP2
CATWDGLGSSDWIKTF
TGTGCCACCTGGGATGGCCTTGGTAGTAGTGATTGGATCAAGACGTTT
>TRGV2|few|TRGJP1
CATWDLAGWFKIF
TGTGCCACCTGGGATCTGGCCGGTTGGTTCAAGATATTT
>TRGV3|-|TRGJ1/TRGJ2
CATWDRQGEKLF
TGTGCCACCTGGGACAGGCAAGGGGAGAAACTCTTT
>TRGV3|-|TRGJP2
CATWDRRVNGSDWIKTF
TGTGCCACCTGGGACAGACGAGTAAATGGCAGTGATTGGATCAAGACGTTT
>TRGV4|-|TRGJ1/TRGJ2
CATWDPINYYKKLF
TGTGCCACCTGGGATCCCATCAATTATTATAAGAAACTCTTT
>TRGV9|-|TRGJ1/TRGJ2
CALREVSGYKKLF
TGTGCCTTGCGGGAGGTGTCGGGGTATAAGAAACTCTTT
>TRGV2|-|TRGJ1/TRGJ2
CATWDNSEILF
TGTGCCACCTGGGATAACAGTGAGATACTCTTT
>TRGV3|-|TRGJ1/TRGJ2
CATWGPNKKLF
TGTGCCACCTGGGGCCCTAATAAGAAACTCTTT
>TRGV2|-|TRGJ1/TRGJ2
CATWDGNHLRYYKKLF
TGTGCCACCTGGGACGGAAACCATCTTCGATATTATAAGAAACTCTTT
>TRGV5|few|TRGJ1/TRGJ2
CATWDRPPGRYKKLF
TGTGCCACCTGGGACAGGCCCCCTGGGCGTTATAAGAAACTCTTT
>TRGV2|few|TRGJ1/TRGJ2
CATWDYGKKLF
TGTGCCACCTGGGATTACGGTAAGAAACTCTTT
>TRGV9|-|TRGJ1/TRGJ2
CALWGRLRYKKLF
TGTGCCTTGTGGGGGAGACTGAGGTATAAGAAACTCTTT
>TRGV4|-|TRGJ1/TRGJ2
CATWDGGPYYKKLF
TGTGCCACCTGGGACGGGGGCCCCTATTATAAGAAACTCTTT
>TRGV9|-|TRGJ1/TRGJ2
CALWEVKNYYKKLF
TGTGCCTTGTGGGAGGTCAAGAATTATTATAAGAAACTCTTT
>TRGV2|-|TRGJ1/TRGJ2
CATWDRVYKKLF
TGTGCCACCTGGGACCGTGTTTATAAGAAACTCTTT
>TRGV3|-|TRGJP2
CATWDRQDWIKTF
TGTGCCACCTGGGACAGGCAGGATTGGATCAAGACGTTT
>TRGV9|-|TRGJP
CALWDTPQELGKKIKVF
TGTGCCTTGTGGGACACCCCTCAAGAGTTGGGCAAAAAAATCAAGGTATTT
>TRGV3|-|TRGJ1/TRGJ2
CATWDAMNYYKKLF
TGTGCCACCTGGGACGCCATGAATTATTATAAGAAACTCTTT
>TRGV4|-|TRGJ1/TRGJ2
CATWGAQCGDYKKLF
TGTGCCACCTGGGGTGCCCAGTGTGGGGATTATAAGAAACTCTTT
>TRGV9|medium-sized|TRGJ1/TRGJ2
CALWEFRKKLF
TGTGCCTTGTGGGAGTTTCGGAAGAAACTCTTT
>TRGV4|once|TRGJ1/TRGJ2
CATWGLTTNYYKKLF
TGTGCCACCTGGGGCCTAACAACGAATTATTATAAGAAACTCTTT
>TRGV8|once|TRGJP2
CATWGPGFNDWIKTF
TGTGCCACCTGGGGCCCGGGTTTTAATGATTGGATCAAGACGTTT
>TRGV2|few|TRGJ1/TRGJ2
CATWDVRYKKLF
TGTGCCACCTGGGACGTACGGTATAAGAAACTCTTT
>TRGV4|-|TRGJ1/TRGJ2
CATWDGHFGYKKLF
TGTGCCACCTGGGATGGGCACTTCGGGTATAAGAAACTCTTT
>TRGV8|-|TRGJ1/TRGJ2
CATWDRRFDYKKLF
TGTGCCACCTGGGATAGAAGGTTTGATTATAAGAAACTCTTT
>TRGV4|few|TRGJ1/TRGJ2
CATWDGLDYKKLF
TGTGCCACCTGGGATGGGCTGGACTATAAGAAACTCTTT
>TRGV5|-|TRGJP2
CATWDRPPRSDWIKTF
TGTGCCACCTGGGACAGGCCCCCGCGTAGTGATTGGATCAAGACGTTT
>TRGV3|-|TRGJ1/TRGJ2
CATWANWDYKKLF
TGTGCCACCTGGGCCAATTGGGATTATAAGAAACTCTTT
>TRGV4|few|TRGJ1/TRGJ2
CATWGLSYKKLF
TGTGCCACCTGGGGGCTCAGTTATAAGAAACTCTTT
>TRGV8|few|TRGJP2
CATWDSDRDSDWIKTF
TGTGCCACCTGGGATTCCGATCGGGATAGTGATTGGATCAAGACGTTT
>TRGV9|-|TRGJ1/TRGJ2
CALWDVPYYKKLF
TGTGCCTTGTGGGACGTCCCTTATTATAAGAAACTCTTT
>TRGV2|once|TRGJ1/TRGJ2
CATWDGPQNYYKKLF
TGTGCCACCTGGGACGGGCCACAGAATTATTATAAGAAACTCTTT
>TRGV2|-|TRGJ1/TRGJ2
CATWDPLGKQKLF
TGTGCCACCTGGGACCCCCTAGGTAAGCAGAAACTCTTT
>TRGV4|once|TRGJ1/TRGJ2
CATWDGFNYYKKLF
TGTGCCACCTGGGATGGGTTCAATTATTATAAGAAACTCTTT
>TRGV4|-|TRGJ1/TRGJ2
CATWDGLNYKKLF
TGTGCCACCTGGGATGGGTTAAATTATAAGAAACTCTTT
>TRGV9|-|TRGJP
CALWEAQELGKKINVF
TGTGCCTTGTGGGAGGCTCAGGAGTTGGGCAAAAAAATCAATGTATTT
>TRGV4|-|TRGJ1/TRGJ2
CATWGEKKLF
TGTGCCACCTGGGGAGAGAAGAAACTCTTT
>TRGV2|few|TRGJ1/TRGJ2
CATWDGLRYKKLF
TGTGCCACCTGGGACGGGCTCCGCTATAAGAAACTCTTT
>TRGV3|-|TRGJ1/TRGJ2
CATWDRPPIKYKKLF
TGTGCCACCTGGGACAGGCCCCCAATAAAGTATAAGAAACTCTTT
>TRGV8|-|TRGJ1/TRGJ2
CATWDNPVFYYKKLF
TGTGCCACCTGGGATAACCCCGTTTTCTATTATAAGAAACTCTTT
>TRGV2|-|TRGJ1/TRGJ2
CATWALDKKLF
TGTGCCACCTGGGCCTTAGATAAGAAACTCTTT
>TRGV2|-|TRGJP2
CATCNGGSDWIKTF
TGTGCCACCTGCAACGGGGGTAGTGATTGGATCAAGACGTTT